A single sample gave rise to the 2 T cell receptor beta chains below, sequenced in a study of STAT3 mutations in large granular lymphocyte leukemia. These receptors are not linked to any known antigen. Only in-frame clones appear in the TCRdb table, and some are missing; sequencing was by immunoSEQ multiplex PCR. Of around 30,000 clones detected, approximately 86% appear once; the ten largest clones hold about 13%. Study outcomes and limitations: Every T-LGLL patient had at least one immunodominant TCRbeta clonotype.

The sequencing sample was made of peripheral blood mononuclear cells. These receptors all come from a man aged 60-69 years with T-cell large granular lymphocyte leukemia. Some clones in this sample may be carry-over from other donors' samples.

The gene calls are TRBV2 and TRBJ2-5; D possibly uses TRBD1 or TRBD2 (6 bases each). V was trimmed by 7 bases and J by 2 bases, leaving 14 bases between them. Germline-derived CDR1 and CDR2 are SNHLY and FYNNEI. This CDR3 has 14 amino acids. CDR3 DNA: TGTGCCAGCACGGGGGCTAGCGTACAAGAGACCCAGTACTTC. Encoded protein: CASTGASVQETQYF.

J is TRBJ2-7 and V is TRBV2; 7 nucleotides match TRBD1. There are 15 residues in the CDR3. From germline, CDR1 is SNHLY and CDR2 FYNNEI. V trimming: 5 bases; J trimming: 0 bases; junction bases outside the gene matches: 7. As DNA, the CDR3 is TGTGCCAGCAGTCCTAACCGGGACAGCTCCTACGAGCAGTACTTC. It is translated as CASSPNRDSSYEQYF.